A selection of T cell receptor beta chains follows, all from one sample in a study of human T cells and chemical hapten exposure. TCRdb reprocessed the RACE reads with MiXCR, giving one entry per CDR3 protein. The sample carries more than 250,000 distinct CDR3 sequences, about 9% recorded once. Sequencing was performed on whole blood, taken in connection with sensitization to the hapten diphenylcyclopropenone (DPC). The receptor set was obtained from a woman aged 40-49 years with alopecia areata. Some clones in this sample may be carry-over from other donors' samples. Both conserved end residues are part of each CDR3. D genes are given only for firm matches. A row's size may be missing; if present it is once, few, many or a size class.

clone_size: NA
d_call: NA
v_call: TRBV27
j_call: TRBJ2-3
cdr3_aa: CASSLRDPTSTDTQYF
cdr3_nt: TGTGCCAGCAGTTTACGCGACCCGACGTCCACAGATACGCAGTATTTT

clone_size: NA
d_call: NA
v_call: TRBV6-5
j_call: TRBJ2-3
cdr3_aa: CASSYRGAQYF
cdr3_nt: TGTGCCAGCAGTTACCGAGGGGCGCAGTATTTT

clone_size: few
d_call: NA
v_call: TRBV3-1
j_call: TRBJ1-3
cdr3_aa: CASSQDSGNTIYF
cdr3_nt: TGTGCCAGCAGCCAAGACTCTGGAAACACCATATATTTT

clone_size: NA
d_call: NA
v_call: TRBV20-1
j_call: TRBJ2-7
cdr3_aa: CSARDGRSGSYEQYF
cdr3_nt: TGCAGTGCTAGAGATGGCAGGTCGGGCTCGTACGAGCAGTACTTC

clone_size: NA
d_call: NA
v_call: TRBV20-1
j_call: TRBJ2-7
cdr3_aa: CSASSRTGEQYF
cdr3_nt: TGCAGTGCTAGTTCACGTACGGGCGAGCAGTACTTC

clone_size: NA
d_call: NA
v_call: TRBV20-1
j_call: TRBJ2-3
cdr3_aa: CSASGVSTDTQYF
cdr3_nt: TGCAGTGCTAGCGGGGTTAGCACAGATACGCAGTATTTT

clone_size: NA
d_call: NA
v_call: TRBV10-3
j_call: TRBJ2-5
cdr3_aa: CAIRGTIGGETQYF
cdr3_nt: TGTGCCATCAGAGGAACTATAGGGGGAGAGACCCAGTACTTC

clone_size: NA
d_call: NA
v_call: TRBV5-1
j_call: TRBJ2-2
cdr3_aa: CASSLEPSRGTGELFF
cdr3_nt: TGCGCCAGCAGCTTGGAACCCTCTCGTGGCACCGGGGAGCTGTTTTTT

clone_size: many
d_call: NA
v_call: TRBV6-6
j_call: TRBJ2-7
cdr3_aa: CASSQEGVGSYEQYF
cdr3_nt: TGTGCCAGCAGTCAAGAGGGGGTGGGCTCCTACGAGCAGTACTTC

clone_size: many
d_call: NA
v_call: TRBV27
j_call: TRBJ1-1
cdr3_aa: CASRPRFRLFNTEAFF
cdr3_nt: TGTGCCAGCAGACCCCGTTTTCGTTTGTTCAACACTGAAGCTTTCTTT

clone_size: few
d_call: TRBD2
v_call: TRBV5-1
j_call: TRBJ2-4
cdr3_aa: CASSLGPGLESIQYF
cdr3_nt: TGCGCCAGCAGCTTGGGACCGGGACTAGAGAGCATTCAGTACTTC

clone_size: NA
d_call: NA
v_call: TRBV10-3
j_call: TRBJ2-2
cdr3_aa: CAISDRENTGELFF
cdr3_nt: TGTGCCATCAGTGATCGGGAGAACACCGGGGAGCTGTTTTTT

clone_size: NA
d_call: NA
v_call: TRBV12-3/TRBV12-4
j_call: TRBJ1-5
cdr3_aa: CASSLFQGKEPQHF
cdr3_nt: TGTGCCAGCAGTTTATTTCAGGGTAAGGAGCCCCAGCATTTT

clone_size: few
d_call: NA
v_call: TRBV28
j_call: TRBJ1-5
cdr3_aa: CASSSMNQPQHF
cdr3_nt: TGTGCCAGCAGTTCCATGAATCAGCCCCAGCATTTT

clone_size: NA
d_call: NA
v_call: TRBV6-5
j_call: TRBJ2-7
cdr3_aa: CASRLDSASYEQYF
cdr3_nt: TGTGCCAGCAGATTGGACTCCGCCTCCTACGAGCAGTACTTC

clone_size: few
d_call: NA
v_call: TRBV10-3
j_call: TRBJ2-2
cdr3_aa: CAISESAGGRGGELFF
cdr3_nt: TGTGCCATCAGTGAATCGGCAGGCGGACGCGGCGGGGAGCTGTTTTTT

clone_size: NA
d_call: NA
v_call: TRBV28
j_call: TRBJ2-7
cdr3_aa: CASSITYEQYF
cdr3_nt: TGTGCCAGCAGTATAACCTACGAGCAGTACTTC

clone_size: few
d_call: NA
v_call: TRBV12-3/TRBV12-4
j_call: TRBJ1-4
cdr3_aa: CASSGVHPAEKLFF
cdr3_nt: TGTGCCAGCAGTGGGGTCCACCCCGCTGAAAAACTGTTTTTT

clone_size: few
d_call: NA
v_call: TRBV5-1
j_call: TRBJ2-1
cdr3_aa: CASSRGALTSYNEQFF
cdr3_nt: TGCGCCAGCAGCCGCGGAGCTCTGACCTCCTACAATGAGCAGTTCTTC

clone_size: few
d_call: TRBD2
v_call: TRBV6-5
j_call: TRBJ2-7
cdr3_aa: CASSRSSGRIYEQYF
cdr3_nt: TGTGCCAGCAGTCGAAGTAGCGGGAGAATATACGAGCAGTACTTC

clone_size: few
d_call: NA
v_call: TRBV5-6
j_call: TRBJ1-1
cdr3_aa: CASRLPGFDTEAFF
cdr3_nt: TGTGCCAGCAGACTGCCTGGATTTGACACTGAAGCTTTCTTT

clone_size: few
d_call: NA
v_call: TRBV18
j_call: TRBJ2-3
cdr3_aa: CASSQQGPGAGTDTQYF
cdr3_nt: TGTGCCAGCTCACAACAAGGCCCAGGGGCTGGCACAGATACGCAGTATTTT

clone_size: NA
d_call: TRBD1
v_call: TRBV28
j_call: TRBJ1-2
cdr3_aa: CASSVGGGPVRYGYTF
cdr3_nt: TGTGCCAGCAGTGTAGGAGGGGGCCCGGTACGGTATGGCTACACCTTC

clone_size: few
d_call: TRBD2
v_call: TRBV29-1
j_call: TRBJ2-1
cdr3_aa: CSVELAGGLYNEQFF
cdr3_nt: TGCAGCGTTGAACTAGCGGGAGGCCTCTACAATGAGCAGTTCTTC

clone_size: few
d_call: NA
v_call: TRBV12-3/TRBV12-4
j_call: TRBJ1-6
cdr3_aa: CASSFGSGGNSPLHF
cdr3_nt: TGTGCCAGCAGTTTTGGGAGCGGAGGTAATTCACCCCTCCACTTT

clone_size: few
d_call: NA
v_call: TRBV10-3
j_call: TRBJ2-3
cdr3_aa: CAIRGRDADTQYF
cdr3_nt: TGTGCCATCAGGGGCAGGGACGCAGATACGCAGTATTTT

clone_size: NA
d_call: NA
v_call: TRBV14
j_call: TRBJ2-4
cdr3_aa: CASSQARDIQYF
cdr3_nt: TGTGCCAGCAGCCAGGCCCGGGACATTCAGTACTTC

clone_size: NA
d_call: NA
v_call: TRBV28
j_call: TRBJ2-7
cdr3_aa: CASSSGVPYEQYF
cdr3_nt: TGTGCCAGCAGTTCGGGGGTGCCCTACGAGCAGTACTTC

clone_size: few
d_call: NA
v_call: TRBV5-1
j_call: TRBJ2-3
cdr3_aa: CASSSGTAEDTQYF
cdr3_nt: TGCGCCAGCAGCTCCGGGACTGCCGAAGATACGCAGTATTTT

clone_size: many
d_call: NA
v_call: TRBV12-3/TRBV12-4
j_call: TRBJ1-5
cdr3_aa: CASREGGDQPQHF
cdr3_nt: TGTGCCAGCAGAGAAGGGGGGGATCAGCCCCAGCATTTT

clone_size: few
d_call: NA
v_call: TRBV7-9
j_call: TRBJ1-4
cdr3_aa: CASSPRRDREKLFF
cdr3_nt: TGTGCCAGCAGCCCGCGCAGGGACCGTGAAAAACTGTTTTTT

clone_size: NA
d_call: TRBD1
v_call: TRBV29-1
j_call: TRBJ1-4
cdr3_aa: CSFQGGKNEKLFF
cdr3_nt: TGCAGCTTCCAGGGGGGGAAAAATGAAAAACTGTTTTTT

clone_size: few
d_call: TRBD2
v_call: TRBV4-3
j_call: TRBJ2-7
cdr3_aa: CASSQEVAGGPYEQYF
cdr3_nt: TGCGCCAGCAGCCAAGAAGTAGCGGGAGGGCCCTACGAGCAGTACTTC

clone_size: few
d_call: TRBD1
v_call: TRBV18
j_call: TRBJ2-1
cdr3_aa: CASSPNPPLIGTAVWEQFF
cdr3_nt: TGTGCCAGCTCACCGAATCCCCCGTTGATCGGGACAGCGGTTTGGGAGCAGTTCTTC

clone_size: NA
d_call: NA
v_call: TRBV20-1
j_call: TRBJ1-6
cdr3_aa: CSAREKGYNSPLHF
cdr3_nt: TGCAGTGCTAGAGAAAAAGGTTATAATTCACCCCTCCACTTT

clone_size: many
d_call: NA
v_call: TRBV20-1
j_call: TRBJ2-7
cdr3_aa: CSARDLRGSYEQYF
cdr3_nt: TGCAGTGCTAGGGATTTACGGGGCTCCTACGAGCAGTACTTC

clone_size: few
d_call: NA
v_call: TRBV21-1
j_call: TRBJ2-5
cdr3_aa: CASSRWDRETQYF
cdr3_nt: TGTGCCAGCAGCAGATGGGACAGAGAGACCCAGTACTTC

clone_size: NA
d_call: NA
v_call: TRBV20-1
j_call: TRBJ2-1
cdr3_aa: CSARADLGSRKEQFF
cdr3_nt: TGCAGTGCTAGAGCGGACCTCGGGTCCCGGAAGGAGCAGTTCTTC

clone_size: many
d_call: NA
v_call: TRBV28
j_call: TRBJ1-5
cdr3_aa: CASSPRYQPQHF
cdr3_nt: TGTGCCAGCAGCCCCCGATATCAGCCCCAGCATTTT

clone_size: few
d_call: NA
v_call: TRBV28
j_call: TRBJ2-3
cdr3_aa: CASSLEAQYF
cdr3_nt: TGTGCCAGCAGCCTAGAGGCGCAGTATTTT

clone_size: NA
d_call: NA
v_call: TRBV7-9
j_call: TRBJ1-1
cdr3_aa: CASDMNTEAFF
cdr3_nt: TGTGCCAGTGATATGAACACTGAAGCTTTCTTT

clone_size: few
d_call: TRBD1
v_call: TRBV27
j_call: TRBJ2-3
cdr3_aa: CASQGQGRDTQYF
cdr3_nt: TGTGCCAGCCAGGGACAGGGAAGAGATACGCAGTATTTT

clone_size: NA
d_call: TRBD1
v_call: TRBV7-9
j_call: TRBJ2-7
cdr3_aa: CASRRTGLTYEQYF
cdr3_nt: TGTGCCAGCAGACGGACAGGGCTGACCTACGAGCAGTACTTC

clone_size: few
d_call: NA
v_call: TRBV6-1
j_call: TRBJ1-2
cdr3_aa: CASSLEPHYGYTF
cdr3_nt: TGTGCCAGCAGTCTAGAACCGCACTATGGCTACACCTTC